The entry that follows covers one TCR beta chain sequence. The antigen is undetermined. The source of the sample is a study of beta chain features in type 1 diabetes. The wider study: The samples had 85 million to 140 million sorted cells examined in all. Study observations and caveats: More deletions and fewer insertions at VDJ junctions were found in patients with type 1 diabetes. The study found that naive, central memory and Treg TCRB repertoires appeared more similar in patients than in healthy donors. All four CD4+ subsets from Type 1 diabetes patients carried moderately but significantly shorter TCRB CDR3s.

The isolated RNA, all of it, was reverse transcribed, so expressed TCRB transcripts were what got sequenced. The repertoire was sequenced with immunoSEQ multiplex PCR; TCRdb's copy has only in-frame clones and lacks some. Counted here are 120,000 or so clones, 16% occurring once; the ten biggest clones make up 2% to 3%. This CDR3 has 14 residues. The V gene's germline CDR1 is SGHRS and CDR2 YFSETQ. Deletions cut 0 bases from V and 5 bases from J, with 9 bases between. Sequencing used central memory CD4+ T cells from blood. This chain links TRBV5-1 with TRBJ2-1; D is possibly TRBD1 (6 bases). This TCR was sampled from a man aged 25 to 40 with type 1 diabetes. The CDR3 protein is CASSLGQVDNEQFF. For the CDR3, the DNA is TGCGCCAGCAGCTTGGGACAGGTAGACAATGAGCAGTTCTTC. The full variable domain, in which reference TRBV5-1 and TRBJ2-1 provide the parts outside the CDR3, is KAGVTQTPRYLIKTRGQQVTLSCSPISGHRSVSWYQQTPGQGLQFLFEYFSETQRNKGNFPGRFSGRQFSNSRSEMNVSTLELGDSALYLCASSLGQVDNEQFFGPGTRLTVL.